These 27 T cell receptor beta chains were all obtained from the same sample, sequenced in a study of CXCR3-negative and CXCR3-positive naive CD8 T cells. Study-wide findings and caveats: Relative to CXCR3-negative naive cells, CXCR3-positive naive cells had more hydrophobic TRB CDR3s.

Their target antigens are unknown. Through 5' RACE with UMI labels, the TRB cDNA libraries were prepared. TCRdb reprocessed the 5' RACE reads, with one entry per CDR3 protein and no DNA. Its listing shows approximately 8,800 distinct CDR3 sequences. The sequenced material came from naive CXCR3+ CD8+ T cells from blood. As to subset: CD45RO-CCR7+CD27+CD95- naive CD8+ T cells expressing CXCR3 (TNR3+). These receptors all come from a human donor in good health. Some clones in this sample may be carry-over from other donors' samples.

By frequency, this clonotype is medium-sized. The V call is TRBV29-1, the J call TRBJ2-2; TCRdb returns TRBD2, unconfirmable since there is no DNA. From germline, CDR1 is SQVTM and CDR2 ANQGSEA. This CDR3 has 13 amino acids. This CDR3 is CSVRTGGTGELFF.

This clonotype counts as medium-sized (0.01 to 0.1%) by frequency. V is TRBV29-1 and J is TRBJ1-2. The CDR3 is 11 residues long. From germline, CDR1 is SQVTM and CDR2 ANQGSEA. CDR3 residues: CSVDSDYGYTF. Complete variable domain (other parts from reference TRBV29-1 and TRBJ1-2): SAVISQKPSRDICQRGTSLTIQCQVDSQVTMMFWYRQQPGQSLTLIATANQGSEATYESGFVIDKFPISRPNLTFSTLTVSNMSPEDSSIYLCSVDSDYGYTFGSGTRLTVV.

By frequency, this clonotype is medium-sized. This sequence joins TRBV3-1 and TRBJ2-1; as DNA is missing, the TRBD1 call by TCRdb cannot be tested. CDR1 is LGHDT and CDR2 is YNNKEL in the germline V gene (reference sequence). This CDR3 has 17 amino acids. CDR3 region: CASSQDWTGGFTDEQFF.

The gene calls are TRBV6-2 or TRBV6-3 and TRBJ2-7; the TRBD2 assignment by TCRdb is unverifiable without DNA. CDR1 and CDR2 from the germline V gene are MNHEY and SVGEGT. The CDR3 has 16 amino acids. The CDR3 region is CASSYDSLEAVGEQYF.

This clonotype is called medium-sized (0.01 to 0.1%) based on its frequency. The chain couples TRBV6-5 to TRBJ2-1; TCRdb reports TRBD2, a call that lacks DNA to check it against. The germline V gene has CDR1 MNHEY and CDR2 SVGAGI. The CDR3 is 16 residues long. This CDR3 is CASSYGVAGGHNEQFF.

The chain has TRBV29-1 and TRBJ2-7; the D gene TCRdb calls, TRBD1, cannot be checked with no DNA. Germline CDR1 and CDR2: SQVTM and ANQGSEA. This CDR3 spans 14 amino acids. The CDR3 sequence: CSVEATGSSYEQYF.

The V and J genes are TRBV10-1 and TRBJ2-1; TCRdb calls TRBD1, which cannot be checked without DNA. This CDR3 has 11 residues. The germline gives CDR1 WNHNN, CDR2 SYGVQD (reference sequence). The CDR3 sequence is CASSDDREQFF.

This clonotype is classed as medium-sized by frequency. The chain couples TRBV5-1 to TRBJ2-1; TCRdb names TRBD1, which stays unverified in the absence of DNA. CDR3 length: 16 amino acids. Germline values: CDR1 SGHRS, CDR2 YFSETQ. The CDR3: CASSVGIGRSRDEQFF.

The J gene is TRBJ2-7, the V gene TRBV29-1. CDR1 and CDR2 (germline): SQVTM, ANQGSEA. This CDR3 is 12 amino acids long. The CDR3 here is CSVEVRLYEQYF.

This chain links TRBV7-8 with TRBJ1-2; no DNA is available, so the TRBD1 call from TCRdb remains unchecked. The CDR3 runs 18 residues. Germline CDR1 and CDR2: SGHVS and FQNEAQ. The CDR3 protein is CASSTPPDRAETNYGYTF.

This clonotype registers medium-sized by frequency. The chain uses TRBV29-1 and TRBJ2-7. Germline CDR1 is SQVTM and CDR2 is ANQGSEA. The CDR3 runs 13 residues. The CDR3 reads CSVGTGGSYEQYF.

Its frequency marks this clonotype as medium-sized (0.01 to 0.1%). The J gene is TRBJ2-2, the V gene TRBV29-1. The CDR3 covers 12 residues. Germline V gene sequence: CDR1 SQVTM, CDR2 ANQGSEA. The CDR3 loop is CSVESGYGELFF.

V and J are TRBV28 and TRBJ1-5; the D call of TRBD1 rests on TCRdb alone, since no DNA is present to check it. The CDR3 is 14 residues long. CDR1 MDHEN and CDR2 SYDVKM come from the germline V gene. CDR3 sequence: CASSLFRGNQPQHF.

The chain carries TRBV29-1 and TRBJ2-4. Germline V gives CDR1 SQVTM, CDR2 ANQGSEA. This CDR3 region has 12 residues. CDR3 sequence reads: CSVEDQGYIQYF. The full variable domain, completed using reference TRBV29-1 and TRBJ2-4, is SAVISQKPSRDICQRGTSLTIQCQVDSQVTMMFWYRQQPGQSLTLIATANQGSEATYESGFVIDKFPISRPNLTFSTLTVSNMSPEDSSIYLCSVEDQGYIQYFGAGTRLSVL.

This clonotype is classed as medium-sized by frequency. This chain links TRBV6-5 with TRBJ2-7; TCRdb's D call of TRBD2 is untestable without DNA. Per the germline V gene, CDR1 is MNHEY and CDR2 is SVGAGI. This CDR3 is 16 amino acids long. CDR3 region: CASSWATSGVSYEQYF.

Measured by frequency, this clonotype is medium-sized. The rearrangement joins TRBV28 to TRBJ2-1. The CDR3 sequence is 13 residues long. The germline V gene has CDR1 MDHEN and CDR2 SYDVKM. CDR3 loop: CASSLSYHNEQFF.

This chain links TRBV29-1 with TRBJ1-1. The CDR3 length is 11 residues. CDR1 is SQVTM, CDR2 ANQGSEA, per germline. Here the CDR3 reads CSVAVVTEAFF.

The V and J genes are TRBV2 and TRBJ2-1; the TRBD1 assignment by TCRdb is unverifiable without DNA. The length of the CDR3 is 14 residues. Looked up from germline, CDR1 is SNHLY and CDR2 is FYNNEI. This chain's CDR3 is CASSPRDRGNEQFF.

The chain employs TRBV25-1 and TRBJ2-6; TCRdb picks TRBD1, but there is no DNA to check that call. Germline assignment: CDR1 MGHDK and CDR2 SYGVNS. The CDR3 consists of 19 residues. CDR3 protein: CASSEYMGGQISGANVLTF.

This chain links TRBV29-1 with TRBJ2-1; absent DNA, TCRdb's TRBD2 call cannot be checked. The CDR3 is 14 residues long. Germline-derived CDR1 and CDR2 are SQVTM and ANQGSEA. The CDR3 spells CSVGLAGVEVEQFF.

This rearrangement joins TRBV29-1 to TRBJ2-3; TCRdb's assignment of TRBD2 cannot be checked, as there is no DNA. The CDR3 runs to 16 residues. Per the germline V gene, CDR1 is SQVTM and CDR2 is ANQGSEA. The CDR3 here is CSVEDPTSGSSDTQYF.

V is TRBV5-1 and J is TRBJ1-1. CDR3 size: 16 residues. Germline V gene data show CDR1 as SGHRS and CDR2 as YFSETQ. CDR3 residues: CASSFSSDKPNTEAFF.

The CDR3 reads CASSPPVSPAPRFGETQYF. The chain is built from TRBV28 and TRBJ2-5; TCRdb calls TRBD2, which cannot be checked without DNA. From germline, CDR1 is MDHEN and CDR2 SYDVKM. This CDR3 has 19 residues.

V gene TRBV20-1 combines with J gene TRBJ2-1; the TRBD1 assignment by TCRdb is unverifiable without DNA. Germline assignment: CDR1 DFQATT and CDR2 SNEGSKA (reference sequence). The CDR3 runs to 13 residues. The CDR3 spells CSARAPDSDEQFF.

The chain links TRBV7-9 to TRBJ1-4. This CDR3 region has 18 residues. CDR1 and CDR2 (germline): SEHNR, FQNEAQ (reference sequence). CDR3 loop: CASSSTSTLKEGNEKLFF.

In terms of frequency, this clonotype is medium-sized (0.01 to 0.1%). The chain carries TRBV20-1 and TRBJ1-2; TCRdb outputs TRBD1, but without DNA this stays unchecked. This CDR3 spans 12 amino acids. Germline V lookup: CDR1 DFQATT, CDR2 SNEGSKA (reference sequence). This chain's CDR3 is CSASWGNYGYTF.

This clonotype is classed as medium-sized (0.01 to 0.1%) by frequency. The chain employs TRBV3-1 and TRBJ2-7; TCRdb gives TRBD1 as the D gene, but with no DNA this cannot be confirmed. The CDR3 runs to 16 residues. Germline V gene lookup returns CDR1 LGHDT and CDR2 YNNKEL (reference sequence). The chain's CDR3 is CASSQGIGGQSYEQYF.